Listed below are T cell receptor beta chains from one sample, sequenced in a study of blood T cells in healthy people across ages. Using its own MiXCR run on the 5' RACE reads, TCRdb lists one record per CDR3 protein. The data hold 800,000 or so distinct CDR3 sequences, with around 62% observed a single time. Sample: blood. Receptor source: a man younger than 40 in good health. The CDR3 runs from the conserved cysteine through the conserved F or W. The order of the fields is J gene, V gene, clone size, CDR3 length, D gene, CDR3 DNA, CDR3 protein. D genes are given only for firm matches. Only some rows state a clone size, as once, few, many or a class for expanded clones.

J: TRBJ2-3
V: TRBV11-3
size: NA
length: 17
D: TRBD2
DNA: TGTGCCAGCAGCTTAGGCCTGACTAGCGGGAGCACAGATACGCAGTATTTT
CDR3: CASSLGLTSGSTDTQYF

J: TRBJ1-2
V: TRBV12-3/TRBV12-4
size: NA
length: 14
D: NA
DNA: TGTGCCAGCAGTTTTGGAAAGGTTCACTATGGCTACACCTTC
CDR3: CASSFGKVHYGYTF

J: TRBJ2-3
V: TRBV4-2
size: NA
length: 14
D: NA
DNA: TGTGCCAGCAGCCGGGGTATTGGTACAGATACGCAGTATTTT
CDR3: CASSRGIGTDTQYF

J: TRBJ2-3
V: TRBV12-3/TRBV12-4
size: NA
length: 12
D: NA
DNA: TGTGCCAGCAGTTACATGCGAGATACGCAGTATTTT
CDR3: CASSYMRDTQYF

J: TRBJ1-2
V: TRBV3-1
size: few
length: 17
D: NA
DNA: TGTGCCAGCAGCCAAGTCGGAGGGCCTATAGCTAACTATGGCTACACCTTC
CDR3: CASSQVGGPIANYGYTF

J: TRBJ1-1
V: TRBV6-7
size: NA
length: 10
D: NA
DNA: TGTGCCAGCCCTCAGGTTGAAGCTTTCTTT
CDR3: CASPQVEAFF

J: TRBJ2-7
V: TRBV2
size: few
length: 17
D: TRBD2
DNA: TGTGCCAGCAGTGATGGGTCTAGCGGGGGGGCCCCCTACGAGCAGTACTTC
CDR3: CASSDGSSGGAPYEQYF

J: TRBJ1-4
V: TRBV5-1
size: many
length: 17
D: NA
DNA: TGCGCCAGCAGTGGTCTGGTCAGGCGGACAACTAATGAAAAACTGTTTTTT
CDR3: CASSGLVRRTTNEKLFF

J: TRBJ2-1
V: TRBV7-2
size: NA
length: 15
D: NA
DNA: TGTGCCAGCAGCTTAGATCGACCCAGATTCGATGAGCAGTTCTTC
CDR3: CASSLDRPRFDEQFF

J: TRBJ2-5
V: TRBV15
size: once
length: 19
D: TRBD2
DNA: TGTGCCACCAGCAGAGATATCGGGCCTAGCGGGGGGGCTTCGGAGACCCAGTACTTC
CDR3: CATSRDIGPSGGASETQYF

J: TRBJ2-5
V: TRBV5-1
size: few
length: 15
D: TRBD2
DNA: TGCGCCAGCAGCTCACCCGGGACTAGCAGAGAGACCCAGTACTTC
CDR3: CASSSPGTSRETQYF

J: TRBJ2-1
V: TRBV25-1
size: few
length: 15
D: TRBD1
DNA: TGTGCCAGCAGTGAGATGGGACAGGGGGTAGGTGTGCAGTTCTTC
CDR3: CASSEMGQGVGVQFF

J: TRBJ2-5
V: TRBV27
size: once
length: 13
D: NA
DNA: TGTGCCAGCAGCTTTTTGGCACTCAGACTTAGGTACTTC
CDR3: CASSFLALRLRYF

J: TRBJ2-3
V: TRBV9
size: NA
length: 16
D: TRBD2
DNA: TGTGCCAGCAGCGTAGAAGCTAGCGGGGGGGCAGATACGCAGTATTTT
CDR3: CASSVEASGGADTQYF

J: TRBJ2-5
V: TRBV20-1
size: NA
length: 11
D: NA
DNA: TGCAGTGCCAAATTAGGGAAGGAGCAGTACTTC
CDR3: CSAKLGKEQYF

J: TRBJ2-1
V: TRBV6-4
size: NA
length: 16
D: NA
DNA: TGTGCCAGCAGTGACGAGAGTGTAAGCTCCTACAATGAGCAGTTCTTC
CDR3: CASSDESVSSYNEQFF

J: TRBJ2-3
V: TRBV7-3
size: NA
length: 16
D: TRBD1
DNA: TGTGCCAGCAGCCCCGGGACAGGGGGGCCCACAGATACGCAGTATTTT
CDR3: CASSPGTGGPTDTQYF

J: TRBJ2-1
V: TRBV6-5
size: NA
length: 14
D: NA
DNA: TGTGCCAGCAATAGGGCTAGCCGCGGATATGAGCAGTTCTTC
CDR3: CASNRASRGYEQFF

J: TRBJ2-7
V: TRBV12-3/TRBV12-4
size: NA
length: 13
D: NA
DNA: TGTGCCAGCAGAGACGACGGAGGCTACGAGCAGTACTTC
CDR3: CASRDDGGYEQYF

J: TRBJ1-6
V: TRBV5-1
size: NA
length: 15
D: NA
DNA: TGCGCCAGCAGCTTGGAGAGTCCGAATAATTCGCCCCTCCACTTT
CDR3: CASSLESPNNSPLHF

J: TRBJ1-2
V: TRBV7-2
size: NA
length: 15
D: NA
DNA: TGTGCCGGCAGCTTAGATCCGGTGATGGGCTATGGCTACACCTTC
CDR3: CAGSLDPVMGYGYTF

J: TRBJ2-3
V: TRBV7-6
size: NA
length: 17
D: TRBD2
DNA: TGTGCCAGCAGCTACCGGACTAGCGGGGGGAAGTCAGATACGCAGTATTTT
CDR3: CASSYRTSGGKSDTQYF

J: TRBJ1-2
V: TRBV15
size: few
length: 12
D: NA
DNA: TGTGCCACCAGCAGATCCAAGGGTGGCTACACCTTC
CDR3: CATSRSKGGYTF

J: TRBJ2-7
V: TRBV2
size: few
length: 14
D: TRBD1
DNA: TGTGCCAGCAGTGCCCCGACAGGGACAGGCGAGCAGTACTTC
CDR3: CASSAPTGTGEQYF

J: TRBJ2-1
V: TRBV29-1
size: NA
length: 11
D: TRBD1
DNA: TGCAGCGTTGGTAGGGGGCATGAGCAGTTCTTC
CDR3: CSVGRGHEQFF

J: TRBJ2-1
V: TRBV27
size: few
length: 13
D: NA
DNA: TGTGCCAGCAGTTTAGAAGGGGGCAATGAGCAGTTCTTC
CDR3: CASSLEGGNEQFF

J: TRBJ2-1
V: TRBV7-3
size: NA
length: 16
D: TRBD2
DNA: TGTGCCAGCAGCCCGGTGGGCGGGAGCTCCTACAATGAGCAGTTCTTC
CDR3: CASSPVGGSSYNEQFF

J: TRBJ2-4
V: TRBV5-1
size: NA
length: 11
D: NA
DNA: TGCGCCAGCGGCTTGATGGAGGAGCAGTACTTC
CDR3: CASGLMEEQYF

J: TRBJ2-1
V: TRBV7-9
size: many
length: 15
D: NA
DNA: TGTGCCAGCAGCTCCCTACAGGGTAGTTACAATGAGCAGTTCTTC
CDR3: CASSSLQGSYNEQFF

J: TRBJ2-5
V: TRBV20-1
size: NA
length: 16
D: TRBD1
DNA: TGCAGTGCACAGAGGCCCGACAGGGGGTACCAAGAGACCCAGTACTTC
CDR3: CSAQRPDRGYQETQYF

J: TRBJ2-7
V: TRBV18
size: NA
length: 13
D: NA
DNA: TGTGCCAGCTCACCAGACCGGGTCGACGAGCAGTACTTC
CDR3: CASSPDRVDEQYF

J: TRBJ2-3
V: TRBV6-2/TRBV6-3
size: once
length: 14
D: NA
DNA: TGTGCCAGCAGTAATGCCCGGAGCACAGATACGCAGTATTTT
CDR3: CASSNARSTDTQYF

J: TRBJ1-6
V: TRBV7-2
size: NA
length: 16
D: NA
DNA: TGTGCCAGCAGCTTAGTTCTTGGGGCGAGGAATTCACCCCTCCACTTT
CDR3: CASSLVLGARNSPLHF

J: TRBJ1-2
V: TRBV20-1
size: NA
length: 14
D: NA
DNA: TGCAGTGCTAGAGATGCGAGTGGAAACTATGGCTACACCTTC
CDR3: CSARDASGNYGYTF

J: TRBJ1-5
V: TRBV3-1
size: NA
length: 15
D: NA
DNA: TGTGCCAGCAGCCAAGATCTGACGGGCAACAAGCCCCAGCATTTT
CDR3: CASSQDLTGNKPQHF

J: TRBJ2-5
V: TRBV29-1
size: NA
length: 11
D: NA
DNA: TGCAGCGTAGCAGGGGAAGAGACCCAGTACTTC
CDR3: CSVAGEETQYF

J: TRBJ2-3
V: TRBV10-3
size: few
length: 15
D: TRBD2
DNA: TGTGCCATCAGACTAGCGGGGGCCAGCACAGATACGCAGTATTTT
CDR3: CAIRLAGASTDTQYF